These 10 T cell receptor beta chains were all obtained from the same sample, sequenced in a study of blood T cell repertoires in COVID-19 (dated by TCRdb to 2019 to 2021). The method was the immunoSEQ multiplex PCR assay. Imported from immuneACCESS, the table was reduced by TCRdb to in-frame sequences with V and J called. These copies leave out some clones; in studies compared against another copy, an unresolved V gene accounts for under half, and the cause of the remainder is not known. The sample contains roughly 140,000 clones, 80% of them found a single time. Of the sample, approximately 3.5% falls within the top ten clones. Sequencing was performed on peripheral blood. These receptors came from a man between 65 and 79 years old who had recovered from COVID-19.

The chain's CDR3 is CASNTGRGETQYF. The CDR3 DNA reads as TGTGCCAGTAACACAGGGAGGGGCGAGACCCAGTACTTC. The chain has TRBV19 and TRBJ2-5; possibly TRBD2 for D (7 bases). The V gene's germline CDR1 is LNHDA and CDR2 SQIVND (reference sequence). V dropped 7 bases and J dropped 5 bases, with 14 bases sitting between them. The CDR3 length is 13 residues.

The V and J genes are TRBV7-9 and TRBJ1-1; 7 bases fit TRBD1. The CDR3 has 15 amino acids. Germline-derived CDR1 and CDR2 are SEHNR and FQNEAQ (reference sequence). Losses at the gene ends were 5 bases for V and 0 bases for J; bases not matched to a gene: 6. In DNA form, the CDR3 reads TGTGCCAGCAGCCCGACAGGGCTCTTGAACACTGAAGCTTTCTTT. It yields the protein CASSPTGLLNTEAFF.

The genes are TRBV7-9 and TRBJ1-5; no definite D call. The CDR3 is made up of 14 amino acids. Germline CDR1 and CDR2: SEHNR and FQNEAQ (reference sequence). Trimming removed 6 bases from V and 5 bases from J, with 14 bases in between. CDR3 nucleotide sequence: TGTGCCAGCAGTCTAGGTCCCTCTCATCAGCCCCAGCATTTT. It translates to CASSLGPSHQPQHF.

This chain joins TRBV3-1 (or the pseudogene TRBV3-2) and TRBJ2-1; 9 bases fit TRBD2. This CDR3 comprises 16 residues. Germline V CDR1 and CDR2: LGHDT, YNNKEL (reference sequence). J lost 4 bases, V lost 3 bases, and 7 bases had no gene match. CDR3 loop: CASSHFLSGRYNEQFF. The CDR3, as DNA: TGTGCCAGCAGCCATTTTCTTAGCGGGAGATACAATGAGCAGTTCTTC.

The chain is built from TRBV5-1 and TRBJ2-1; TRBD2 agrees at 13 bases. V gave up 4 bases and J gave up 9 bases; unmatched junction bases: 10. CDR1 SGHRS and CDR2 YFSETQ come from the germline V gene. The CDR3 length is 16 residues. CDR3 in amino acids: CASSPGLAGNTGEQFF. CDR3 DNA: TGCGCCAGCAGCCCGGGACTAGCGGGAAATACGGGTGAGCAGTTCTTC.

The chain is built from TRBV28 and TRBJ1-2; 7 bases map to TRBD1. V was pared by 7 bases and J by 7 bases, with 15 bases of the junction left unmatched. This CDR3 is built from 15 residues. Germline CDR1 reads MDHEN; CDR2 reads SYDVKM. The CDR3 sequence is CASTLLTTGFGGYTF. Written as DNA, the CDR3 is TGTGCCAGCACCCTTCTTACGACAGGGTTTGGTGGCTACACCTTC.

V usage is TRBV2 and J usage is TRBJ2-5, with 10 bases lining up with TRBD2. V shed 7 bases, J shed 3 bases, and the junction held 5 bases outside the gene matches. The CDR3 spans 14 residues. CDR1 and CDR2 from the germline V gene are SNHLY and FYNNEI. The CDR3 DNA follows: TGTGCCAGCAAGCGGCTAGCGGGAGAAGAGACCCAGTACTTC. Its translation: CASKRLAGEETQYF.

The chain recombines TRBV4-1 with TRBJ2-3, with 12 bases fitting TRBD2. The CDR3 totals 15 residues. The J segment lost 8 bases and the V segment lost 1 base, leaving 4 bases of the junction unmatched. The germline gives CDR1 MGHRA, CDR2 YSYEKL. CDR3 residues: CASSQGLAGVSTQYF. Written as DNA, the CDR3 is TGCGCCAGCAGCCAAGGACTAGCGGGAGTGAGTACGCAGTATTTT.

This clone was detected only a few times. The chain employs TRBV5-1 and TRBJ2-4; 9 positions agree with TRBD2. This CDR3 comprises 17 residues. V gave up 0 bases and J gave up 4 bases; unmatched junction bases: 8. CDR1 SGHRS and CDR2 YFSETQ come from the germline V gene. CDR3 loop: CASSLAPSGMVKNIQYF. The CDR3 DNA is TGCGCCAGCAGCTTGGCCCCTAGCGGGATGGTAAAAAACATTCAGTACTTC.

V usage is TRBV5-4 and J usage is TRBJ2-2, with TRBD1 matching over 9 bases. After removal of 4 bases from V and 11 bases from J, the junction contained 9 bases not matched to a gene. Germline values: CDR1 SGHNT, CDR2 YYREEE (reference sequence). The CDR3 contains 14 residues. The CDR3 here is CASSPRDRDGELFF. The DNA of the CDR3 is TGTGCCAGCAGCCCCCGGGACAGGGATGGTGAGCTGTTTTTT. Full variable domain (rest looked up from reference TRBV5-4 and TRBJ2-2): ETGVTQSPTHLIKTRGQQVTLRCSSQSGHNTVSWYQQALGQGPQFIFQYYREEENGRGNFPPRFSGLQFPNYSSELNVNALELDDSALYLCASSPRDRDGELFFGEGSRLTVL.